This entry lists 18 T cell receptor beta chains sequenced from one sample in a study of blood T cell repertoires in COVID-19 (dated by TCRdb to 2018 to 2021). The library was obtained by the immunoSEQ multiplex PCR assay. The table comes from immuneACCESS by way of TCRdb, which keeps in-frame sequences with V and J called. Part of the clones is missing from these tables; in studies checked, under half for an unresolved V gene and the rest for unknown reasons. The sample has some 210,000 clones on record, about 76% of them singletons. The ten largest clones add up to 8.5% to 10% of the sample. What was sequenced was PBMCs or T cells enriched from blood (not recorded which). All receptors derive from a woman in her 50s with acute COVID-19.

The sample holds one count of this clone. The rearrangement links TRBV19 to TRBJ2-3, with D tentatively TRBD2 (5 bases). V was clipped by 5 bases and J by 10 bases, with 16 bases between them. There are 13 residues in the CDR3. Germline V gene sequence: CDR1 LNHDA, CDR2 SQIVND (reference sequence). CDR3 protein: CASSSTRYGAQYF. The DNA for the CDR3 is TGTGCCAGTAGTTCCACTAGGTATGGAGCGCAGTATTTT.

This sequence joins TRBV19 and TRBJ1-1; maybe TRBD1 (6 bases). From germline, CDR1 is LNHDA and CDR2 SQIVND (reference sequence). Trimming removed 3 bases at V and 10 bases at J, with 15 bases between. The CDR3 runs to 13 residues. The CDR3 nucleotides are TGTGCCAGTAGTATTCAGGGGACGGTCTCAGCTTTCTTT. Translated: CASSIQGTVSAFF.

V gene TRBV27 combines with J gene TRBJ1-2; 7 bases agree with TRBD1. The CDR3 length is 16 residues. The germline gives CDR1 MNHEY, CDR2 SMNVEV (reference sequence). V was pared by 1 base and J by 1 base, with 6 bases of the junction left unmatched. CDR3 in DNA: TGTGCCAGCAGTTTATTTCGACAGGGAGGTAACTATGGCTACACCTTC. It encodes CASSLFRQGGNYGYTF.

V and J are TRBV19 and TRBJ1-5, with 8 bases that match TRBD1. Germline V gene sequence: CDR1 LNHDA, CDR2 SQIVND (reference sequence). The ends lost 3 bases at V and 6 bases at J; junction bases unmatched: 10. This CDR3 is 16 amino acids long. The CDR3 reads CASSMNGQGRGQPQHF. The CDR3 DNA sequence: TGTGCCAGTAGTATGAATGGACAGGGACGGGGTCAGCCCCAGCATTTT. The whole variable domain, remainder taken from reference TRBV19 and TRBJ1-5, is DGGITQSPKYLFRKEGQNVTLSCEQNLNHDAMYWYRQDPGQGLRLIYYSQIVNDFQKGDIAEGYSVSREKKESFPLTVTSAQKNPTAFYLCASSMNGQGRGQPQHFGDGTRLSIL.

This chain uses TRBV18 with TRBJ2-5; 7 bases map to TRBD1. Trimming took 1 base from V and 4 from J; bases not matched to a gene: 9. In germline, CDR1 is KGHSH, CDR2 LQKENI. The CDR3 loop spans 16 amino acids. The CDR3 reads CASSPLTGELGETQYF. The CDR3 bases are TGTGCCAGCTCACCACTCACAGGGGAATTGGGAGAGACCCAGTACTTC.

The chain recombines TRBV12-3 or TRBV12-4 with TRBJ1-5; D call uncertain. Trimming pared 6 bases from V and 0 bases from J, leaving 3 bases between. This CDR3 region has 12 residues. This chain's CDR3 is CASRYSNQPQHF. For the CDR3, the DNA is TGTGCCAGCAGATATAGCAATCAGCCCCAGCATTTT.

V and J are TRBV27 and TRBJ2-7; no clear D gene. The CDR3 is 13 amino acids. CDR1 and CDR2 (germline): MNHEY, SMNVEV (reference sequence). The germline V and J ends were trimmed by 0 bases and 4 bases, with 7 bases remaining between them. The CDR3 sequence is CASSLSRRYEQYF. CDR3 DNA: TGTGCCAGCAGTTTATCGAGGCGGTACGAGCAGTACTTC.

This clone has just one count. The gene calls are TRBV19 and TRBJ1-2, with 7 bases fitting TRBD1. The germline V gene has CDR1 LNHDA and CDR2 SQIVND (reference sequence). Trimming took 4 bases from V and 4 from J; bases not matched to a gene: 9. The CDR3 extends over 15 amino acids. The CDR3 sequence is CASSTTGAASYGYTF. CDR3 sequence (DNA): TGTGCCAGTAGTACAACAGGGGCCGCATCCTATGGCTACACCTTC.

To note about this clone: This sample includes further DNA sequences coding for the same CDR3. This chain uses TRBV7-2 with TRBJ2-1; 9 nucleotides agree with TRBD2. V shed 1 base, J shed 6 bases, and the junction held 4 bases outside the gene matches. The germline CDR1 and CDR2 sequences are SGHTA and FQGNSA. This CDR3 spans 15 amino acids. The CDR3 region has the DNA TGTGCCAGCAGCTTAGGTCTAGCGGGACGCAATGAGCAGTTCTTC. As protein: CASSLGLAGRNEQFF.

This chain links TRBV5-1 with TRBJ2-2; unclear D gene. Trimming took off 2 bases at V and 2 bases at J, with 10 bases between the two ends. The CDR3 is 15 amino acids. CDR1 and CDR2 (germline): SGHRS, YFSETQ. In DNA form, the CDR3 reads TGCGCCAGCAGCTTAAGTCTAACTAACACCGGGGAGCTGTTTTTT. Translating it yields CASSLSLTNTGELFF.

This rearrangement joins TRBV11-2 to TRBJ1-1; D call uncertain. V was clipped by 3 bases and J by 4 bases, with 12 bases between them. The germline gives CDR1 SGHAT, CDR2 FQNNGV. The CDR3 has 14 amino acids. The CDR3 DNA reads as TGTGCCAGCAGCTTTGGGCGGAGGCCCACTGAAGCTTTCTTT. Translated, it gives CASSFGRRPTEAFF.

V usage is TRBV30 and J usage is TRBJ1-2; 8 nucleotides line up with TRBD1. CDR3 length: 15 residues. Germline CDR1 is GTSNPN and CDR2 is SVGIG (reference sequence). Trimming at V came to 2 bases and at J to 0 bases, leaving 5 bases not matched to a gene. The CDR3 reads CAWSKGQVANYGYTF. The CDR3 DNA follows: TGTGCCTGGAGTAAGGGACAGGTAGCTAACTATGGCTACACCTTC.

This clone appeared a single time. V usage is TRBV18 and J usage is TRBJ1-1; D might be TRBD1 (5 bases). The CDR3 has 13 residues. Trimming took 4 bases from V and 1 from J, leaving 7 bases between them. Germline CDR1 KGHSH, CDR2 LQKENI. CDR3 in DNA: TGTGCCAGCTCACGTACAGGGAACACTGAAGCTTTCTTT. It yields the protein CASSRTGNTEAFF.

The CDR3 region is CASSRLAAETQYF. The CDR3 DNA is TGCGCCAGCAGCCGACTAGCGGCAGAGACCCAGTACTTC. This chain joins TRBV4-1 and TRBJ2-5, with 9 bases fitting TRBD2. The CDR3 totals 13 residues. V was pared by 4 bases and J by 4 bases, with 1 base of the junction left unmatched. The germline CDR1 and CDR2 sequences are MGHRA and YSYEKL.

The rearrangement joins TRBV3-1 (or the pseudogene TRBV3-2) to TRBJ1-3, with D perhaps TRBD1 (5 bases). The length of the CDR3 is 13 residues. The germline V gene has CDR1 LGHDT and CDR2 YNNKEL (reference sequence). V was pared by 4 bases and J by 4 bases, with 8 bases between. CDR3 DNA sequence: TGTGCCAGCAGCCCGGGGGGAGGAAACACCATATATTTT. It encodes CASSPGGGNTIYF.

V is TRBV6-2 or TRBV6-3 and J is TRBJ2-3; 7 nucleotides line up with TRBD1. The CDR3 runs to 14 residues. Germline V lookup: CDR1 MNHEY, CDR2 SVGEGT. The V and J ends lost 6 bases and 2 bases, in that order; junction bases with no gene match: 5. CDR3 bases: TGTGCCAGCAGCGGGACAGTAGTCACAGATACGCAGTATTTT. Protein product: CASSGTVVTDTQYF.

V and J are TRBV12-3 or TRBV12-4 and TRBJ2-4; 7 nucleotides agree with TRBD2. CDR3 size: 13 residues. V was clipped by 4 bases and J by 7 bases; unmatched bases: 4. The CDR3: CASSYGGGNIQYF. CDR3 nucleotides: TGTGCCAGCAGTTACGGGGGAGGGAACATTCAGTACTTC.

The chain combines TRBV4-1 with TRBJ2-5; maybe TRBD1 (6 bases). The CDR3 consists of 14 residues. Germline assignment: CDR1 MGHRA and CDR2 YSYEKL. V lost 2 bases and J 3 bases, leaving 10 bases between the germline ends. The CDR3 here is CASSQPTGKETQYF. The CDR3 DNA reads TGCGCCAGCAGCCAACCAACAGGGAAAGAGACCCAGTACTTC.